This is a list of T cell receptor beta chains from one sample in a study of CD8 T cells in ankylosing spondylitis. From the 5' RACE reads, TCRdb called clonotypes with MiXCR, one entry per CDR3 protein. The sample lists under 250,000 distinct CDR3 sequences, 7% to 10% occurring once. The specimen sequenced was blood, either unsorted or a sorted T cell fraction (not recorded which). The receptors shown here come from a female donor with ankylosing spondylitis or in good health (not recorded which). Both conserved end residues are part of each CDR3. D genes are given only for firm matches. Where a row states a size, it is once, few, many or the class of an expanded clone; other rows omit it.

abundance,v_gene,j_gene,len,d_gene,CDR3nt,CDR3aa
many,TRBV6-1,TRBJ2-5,14,.,TGTGCCAGCCGGAGAGGCGCCGCCCAAGAGACCCAGTACTTC,CASRRGAAQETQYF
many,TRBV19,TRBJ2-5,12,.,TGTGCCAGTAGAACAGATGGAGAGACCCAGTACTTC,CASRTDGETQYF
few,TRBV9,TRBJ1-5,15,TRBD1,TGTGCCAGCAGCGTAGCAGGGGGCTCGGATCAGCCCCAGCATTTT,CASSVAGGSDQPQHF
many,TRBV9,TRBJ2-1,15,.,TGTGCCAGCAGCCAGGGATCCAACTCCTACAATGAGCAGTTCTTC,CASSQGSNSYNEQFF
many,TRBV7-9,TRBJ2-1,14,.,TGTGCCAGCAGCTTAGGGTTTGGGCGGGATGAGCAGTTCTTC,CASSLGFGRDEQFF
many,TRBV12-3/TRBV12-4,TRBJ1-5,15,.,TGTGCCAGCAGTTTTTTGGACCTGCGGCGAGGGCCCCAGCATTTT,CASSFLDLRRGPQHF
.,TRBV5-1,TRBJ2-7,15,.,TGCGCCAGCAGCGTCCGGACAGAGAGCTCCTACGAGCAGTACTTC,CASSVRTESSYEQYF
many,TRBV7-9,TRBJ2-7,15,.,TGTGCCAGCAGCCTCTCAGGGGCTGGCGCCTACGAGCAGTACTTC,CASSLSGAGAYEQYF
.,TRBV12-3/TRBV12-4,TRBJ1-4,15,TRBD1,TGTGCCAGCAGTCGGAGACAGGGGGCTGTTGAAAAACTGTTTTTT,CASSRRQGAVEKLFF
many,TRBV5-6,TRBJ2-3,17,.,TGTGCCAGCAGCTTGGGCCTTAGCGGTACGGGGACAGATACGCAGTATTTT,CASSLGLSGTGTDTQYF
many,TRBV7-3,TRBJ2-2,15,TRBD2,TGTGCCAGCAGCCCCCCTAGCGGGAGTGGCGGGGAGCTGTTTTTT,CASSPPSGSGGELFF
few,TRBV7-6,TRBJ2-3,14,.,TGTGCCAGCAGCCCCTCCACAGTCACAGATACGCAGTATTTT,CASSPSTVTDTQYF
few,TRBV20-1,TRBJ2-3,15,TRBD2,TGCAGTGCTAAGACTAGCGGGAGAGTACGAGATACGCAGTATTTT,CSAKTSGRVRDTQYF
few,TRBV6-1,TRBJ1-1,15,.,TGTGCCAGCAGCTCGCAGGGGAGGCTTAGGTCTGAAGCTTTCTTT,CASSSQGRLRSEAFF
many,TRBV7-8,TRBJ2-3,14,TRBD2,TGTGCCAGCAGCTTGGGGAGGGTGTTTGATACGCAGTATTTT,CASSLGRVFDTQYF
many,TRBV29-1,TRBJ2-1,16,.,TGCAGCGTTGAAGATCGAGGGGGGGGAAAATACAATGAGCAGTTCTTC,CSVEDRGGGKYNEQFF
.,TRBV7-2,TRBJ1-2,15,.,TGTGCCAGCAGCTTAGGAACAGTCCATAACTATGGCTACACCTTC,CASSLGTVHNYGYTF
many,TRBV24-1,TRBJ1-2,12,.,TGTGCCACCAGTGGCACTCGGGGAGGCTACACCTTC,CATSGTRGGYTF
many,TRBV6-6,TRBJ2-2,11,.,TGTGCCAGCCAGAGGACCGGGGAGCTGTTTTTT,CASQRTGELFF
many,TRBV6-1,TRBJ1-5,13,.,TGTGCCACCTCCCCGACAGTCAATCAGCCCCAGCATTTT,CATSPTVNQPQHF
.,TRBV19,TRBJ2-1,13,TRBD1,TGTGCCAGTAGAATACAGGGGGCCCATGAGCAGTTCTTC,CASRIQGAHEQFF
many,TRBV6-5,TRBJ2-3,13,.,TGTGCCAGCAGTTACGGGGCCGCAGATACGCAGTATTTT,CASSYGAADTQYF
.,TRBV6-2/TRBV6-3,TRBJ2-7,15,TRBD2,TGTGCCAGCACGCTAGCGGGAGGCCTCTCCTACGAGCAGTACTTC,CASTLAGGLSYEQYF
.,TRBV5-5,TRBJ2-5,13,.,TGTGCCAGCAGCTTGCGCAGAGAAGAGACCCAGTACTTC,CASSLRREETQYF
many,TRBV6-1,TRBJ1-1,13,.,TGTGCCAGCAGTGAACTGGTTCTCACTGAAGCTTTCTTT,CASSELVLTEAFF
many,TRBV29-1,TRBJ2-5,13,.,TGCAGCGTTGGGGTAGGGGAAGGAGAGACCCAGTACTTC,CSVGVGEGETQYF
many,TRBV3-1,TRBJ1-1,12,.,TGTGCCAGCAGCCAGTTGAACACTGAAGCTTTCTTT,CASSQLNTEAFF
.,TRBV19,TRBJ2-7,15,TRBD2,TGTGCCAGTAGCCCGGGACTAGCGGGAGACCACGAACAGTACTTC,CASSPGLAGDHEQYF
many,TRBV25-1,TRBJ2-7,13,.,TGTGCCAGCAGTGAGGCAGGAATCTACGAGCAGTACTTC,CASSEAGIYEQYF
many,TRBV4-3,TRBJ2-5,16,.,TGCGCCAGCAGCCAAAACCTAGGACGTCGGCAAGAGACCCAGTACTTC,CASSQNLGRRQETQYF
many,TRBV5-5,TRBJ2-3,16,.,TGTGCCAGCAGCTTGGGGTTGGCCAGCGGCCCAGATACGCAGTATTTT,CASSLGLASGPDTQYF
many,TRBV20-1,TRBJ2-1,12,.,TGCAGTGCGCGGAGGAGTGGATATGAGCAGTTCTTC,CSARRSGYEQFF
many,TRBV30,TRBJ1-5,14,.,TGTGCCTGGACCCAGAAGGGTAGGGATCAGCCCCAGCATTTT,CAWTQKGRDQPQHF
many,TRBV27,TRBJ1-1,14,.,TGTGCCAGCAACAACCTCGGACCGAACACTGAAGCTTTCTTT,CASNNLGPNTEAFF
many,TRBV6-2/TRBV6-3,TRBJ2-5,13,.,TGTGCCGGTGCCCGAGGAGGGAGAGAGACCCAGTACTTC,CAGARGGRETQYF
.,TRBV20-1,TRBJ2-5,14,TRBD2,TGCAGTGCTCGAAACGCGGGAGGGCCCGTGACCCAGTACTTC,CSARNAGGPVTQYF
many,TRBV7-6,TRBJ1-1,15,.,TGTGCCAGCAGCTTAGGGAGAGGAGGAAGAGCTGAAGCTTTCTTT,CASSLGRGGRAEAFF
many,TRBV6-2/TRBV6-3,TRBJ2-5,15,.,TGTGCCAGCAGTCCACTCAGGGGCGGGAAAGAGACCCAGTACTTC,CASSPLRGGKETQYF
few,TRBV2,TRBJ1-1,14,.,TGTGCCAGCATTCGGGACCGGGTGCTCACTGAAGCTTTCTTT,CASIRDRVLTEAFF
many,TRBV12-3/TRBV12-4,TRBJ1-2,12,.,TGTGCCAGCACCCTGACAGGTTATGGCTACACCTTC,CASTLTGYGYTF